This T cell receptor (beta chain) was identified during a study of blood T cells in healthy people across ages. About the research overall: When template switching was applied, about one barcoded beta molecule was captured per two T cells.

Germline CDR1 and CDR2: SQVTM and ANQGSEA. V was cut by 3 bases and J by 3 bases, with 13 bases left in between. This CDR3 has 14 residues. This clonotype was observed a handful of times. What it recognizes is unknown. Findings of the study overall: Compared with aged donors, long-lived donors showed fewer expanded clones, suggesting selection. Possibly, changes in expanded clonotypes were confounded because donor CMV status was unknown.

A second about 7 to 12 cycle PCR used barcoded and J-beta primers. MiXCR was run by TCRdb on the 5' RACE reads, yielding one entry per CDR3 protein. The sample consists of some 1.5 million distinct CDR3 sequences, under 30% of them appearing once. This chain joins TRBV29-1 and TRBJ2-3; TRBD2 might be the D (5 bases). The receptor comes from a woman in her thirties in good health. The specimen was blood. In nucleotides, the CDR3 is TGCAGCGTTGACGCGCGGGCAGCAACAGATACGCAGTATTTT. Its translation: CSVDARAATDTQYF.